This T cell receptor beta chain appears in the sequencing data of a study of blood T cell repertoires in COVID-19. Study context: COVID-19 samples, acute and convalescent, were from the United States, Italy and Spain. PBMCs, B-cell-depleted T cells, or T cells were the source of the cDNA or gDNA that made up the material.

This clone was detected a few times. Original processing methods: Reference gene primer amplification yielded estimated nucleated cell counts. TCRdb keeps only in-frame clones here, not all; method: immunoSEQ multiplex PCR. From that table come the V and J calls and clone size; the DNA was used to work out D and trimming. The table includes about 200,000 clones, roughly 80% detected once. The material sequenced was peripheral blood. The receptor comes from a woman over 75 with acute or convalescent COVID-19.

The CDR3, as DNA: TGTGCCAGCAGCTTAGTTGGGACTCTAGCCGGTGAGGAGCAGTACTTC. Residues: CASSLVGTLAGEEQYF. The chain recombines TRBV7-2 with TRBJ2-7; D is possibly TRBD2 (6 bases). V was clipped by 1 base and J by 7 bases, with 20 bases between them. CDR1 and CDR2 from the germline V gene are SGHTA and FQGNSA. This CDR3 is built from 16 residues.